This T cell receptor beta chain is drawn from a study of T cells in Graves' hyperthyroidism and ophthalmopathy. Regarding the study as a whole: For ophthalmopathy, model prediction preceded onset by a median 6.5 months. Most thyroid clonotypes that were expanded above 0.001 also turned up in blood.

Stability of Graves' hyperthyroidism was defined as absent ophthalmopathy progression within 18 months. Patients were excluded because of uncontrolled infection, other autoimmune disease, pregnancy or lactation. The germline V and J ends were trimmed by 1 base and 4 bases, with 7 bases remaining between them. The CDR3 loop spans 13 amino acids. Template material for amplifying TCR beta CDR3 regions consisted of RNA transcripts. The TCR CDR3 first-round RT-PCR relied on the HTBI primer set. TCRdb reprocessed the multiplex PCR reads with MiXCR, giving one entry per CDR3 protein. This table has some 700,000 distinct CDR3 sequences, roughly 17% appearing once. With regard to this clonotype: Its antigen is not known.

Sequencing input: blood. The receptor comes from a man aged 50-60 years with Graves' hyperthyroidism. The chain combines TRBV12-3 or TRBV12-4 with TRBJ1-2; D unclear. Written as DNA, the CDR3 is TGTGCCAGCAGTTTAGTCACGCTCTATGGCTACACCTTC. It specifies CASSLVTLYGYTF.